The present entry profiles one T cell receptor beta chain with its context. TCRdb itself ran the PCR reads through MiXCR, one entry per CDR3 protein. Among around 15,000 distinct CDR3 sequences listed, roughly 60% were seen once. The record originates from a study of esophageal squamous cell carcinoma under preoperative chemotherapy. Time point reported: before preoperative PTX-NDP chemotherapy. The CDR3 covers 18 residues. This sample was obtained from a patient given preoperative chemotherapy. The rearrangement joins TRBV12-3 or TRBV12-4 to TRBJ2-4; TRBD1 matches 8 bases. The closer fit of TRBJ2-7 to the DNA end suggests the J call may be wrong. The receptor's source is a human donor with esophageal squamous cell carcinoma. The donor label of this sample is uncertain. The CDR3 loop is CASSLVIRGTGRIYEQYF. The CDR3 region has the DNA TGTGCCAGCAGTTTGGTAATTCGGGGGACAGGTCGTATCTACGAGCAGTACTTC.